The 14 T cell receptor beta chains given below trace back to one sample, sequenced in a study of T cell responses to AZD1222 COVID-19 vaccine. Profiled with immunoSEQ multiplex PCR; TCRdb holds only in-frame clones, not every one. The repertoire holds 75,000 to 95,000 clones, with about 85% as singletons. The source material was peripheral blood, sampled on day 0 of AZD1222 vaccination. These receptors all come from an adult in good health.

The V call is TRBV19, the J call TRBJ1-1; tentative D call: TRBD1 (5 bases). V was cut by 5 bases and J by 1 base, with 17 bases left in between. Germline V gene lookup returns CDR1 LNHDA and CDR2 SQIVND (reference sequence). This CDR3 region has 16 residues. CDR3 nucleotide sequence: TGTGCCAGTAGTCCCCGGAGGATCGACAGGAACACTGAAGCTTTCTTT. Amino acids: CASSPRRIDRNTEAFF.

J is TRBJ2-5 and V is TRBV27; weak D call: TRBD1 (5 bases). The CDR3 consists of 14 residues. The V gene lost 2 bases and the J gene lost 5 bases, with 12 bases spanning the gap. Germline V gives CDR1 MNHEY, CDR2 SMNVEV (reference sequence). The CDR3 DNA sequence: TGTGCCAGCAGTTTACGCAGGGAAGAGGAGACCCAGTACTTC. Translation gives CASSLRREEETQYF.

The chain joins TRBV11-2 to TRBJ2-1, with 9 positions matching TRBD2. CDR1 and CDR2 from the germline V gene are SGHAT and FQNNGV. This CDR3 is built from 13 residues. J was trimmed by 7 bases and V by 5 bases; bases with no gene match: 3. The CDR3 loop is CASSAGGPNEQFF. CDR3 sequence (DNA): TGTGCCAGCAGCGCGGGGGGGCCTAATGAGCAGTTCTTC.

The rearrangement uses TRBV27 and TRBJ2-1; 8 bases line up with TRBD2. The CDR3 length is 13 residues. With 2 bases clipped from V and 9 bases from J, the junction kept 3 bases outside the gene matches. The V gene's germline CDR1 is MNHEY and CDR2 SMNVEV (reference sequence). The CDR3 reads CASSLTREGEQFF. The CDR3 DNA reads TGTGCCAGCAGTTTAACACGGGAGGGTGAGCAGTTCTTC.

The rearrangement joins TRBV10-3 to TRBJ2-1; 14 bases align to TRBD2. This CDR3 is 17 amino acids long. Germline trimming cut 8 bases from V and 1 base from J; bases unmatched to any gene: 7. Germline V gene lookup returns CDR1 ENHRY and CDR2 SYGVKD. The CDR3 region is CAIQRLAGGTSYNEQFF. As DNA, the CDR3 is TGTGCCATCCAAAGACTAGCGGGGGGGACGTCCTACAATGAGCAGTTCTTC.

Comments on this clone: This same CDR3 is encoded by further DNA sequences in the sample. V usage is TRBV12-3 or TRBV12-4 and J usage is TRBJ1-2; the D gene is possibly TRBD1 (5 bases). V lost 8 bases and J lost 6, with 16 bases in between. The length of the CDR3 is 13 residues. The CDR3 coding sequence is TGTGCCAGCTCCTCGACCGGGGGGGATGGCTACACCTTC. It encodes CASSSTGGDGYTF.

This sequence joins TRBV6-5 and TRBJ1-5; no firm D call. The CDR3 contains 14 residues. V gave up 0 bases and J gave up 5 bases, with 8 bases separating them. Germline assignment: CDR1 MNHEY and CDR2 SVGAGI. The CDR3 coding sequence is TGTGCCAGCAGTTACTCCGTGATCGATCAGCCCCAGCATTTT. It is translated as CASSYSVIDQPQHF.

This clone occurred a few times. The gene calls are TRBV7-2 and TRBJ1-6; the D gene is possibly TRBD1 (6 bases). Germline assignment: CDR1 SGHTA and CDR2 FQGNSA. This CDR3 has 16 residues. V lost 3 bases and J 9 bases, leaving 18 bases between the germline ends. This CDR3 is CASSLVGGGTFSPLHF. The CDR3 DNA follows: TGTGCCAGCAGCTTGGTGGGAGGGGGGACCTTTTCACCCCTCCACTTT.

The rearrangement links TRBV14 to TRBJ1-1; D gene uncertain. The CDR3 sequence is 11 residues long. Trimming left V 4 bases short and J 7 bases short, with 7 bases between. CDR1 and CDR2 from the germline V gene are SGHDN and FVKESK. The CDR3 nucleotides are TGTGCCAGCAGCCTTGGACTTGAAGCTTTCTTT. It yields the protein CASSLGLEAFF.

The genes are TRBV18 and TRBJ1-3, with D maybe TRBD1 (6 bases). CDR3 size: 15 residues. V was trimmed by 0 bases and J by 1 base, leaving 7 bases between them. CDR1 and CDR2 (germline): KGHSH, LQKENI. CDR3 sequence reads: CASSPPQGSGNTIYF. For the CDR3, the DNA is TGTGCCAGCTCACCACCGCAGGGGTCTGGAAACACCATATATTTT.

V gene TRBV5-1 combines with J gene TRBJ2-2, with TRBD2 identical over 8 bases. V trimming: 6 bases; J trimming: 6 bases; junction bases outside the gene matches: 10. Germline lookup yields CDR1 SGHRS and CDR2 YFSETQ. This CDR3 comprises 15 residues. The CDR3 coding sequence is TGCGCCAGCATCGACTCCGCGGGACTAGCCGGGGAGCTGTTTTTT. Amino acids: CASIDSAGLAGELFF.

V is TRBV18 and J is TRBJ2-5; D perhaps matches TRBD1 (5 bases). Germline values: CDR1 KGHSH, CDR2 LQKENI. V was trimmed by 2 bases and J by 0 bases, leaving 10 bases between them. This CDR3 has 15 amino acids. In nucleotides, the CDR3 is TGTGCCAGCTCACCATCCGACAGAAACCAAGAGACCCAGTACTTC. Translation: CASSPSDRNQETQYF.

This rearrangement joins TRBV28 to TRBJ1-4; D not resolved. The length of the CDR3 is 13 residues. CDR1 and CDR2 from the germline V gene are MDHEN and SYDVKM. Trimming took off 7 bases at V and 4 bases at J, with 10 bases between the two ends. The CDR3 DNA is TGTGCCAGCATCCCGGGGAGTAATGAAAAACTGTTTTTT. As protein: CASIPGSNEKLFF.

This sequence joins TRBV5-8 and TRBJ2-3, with TRBD1 as a possible D gene (6 bases). This CDR3 is 16 amino acids long. In germline, CDR1 is SGHTS, CDR2 YDEGEE. Deletions cut 5 bases from V and 4 bases from J, with 20 bases between. CDR3 nucleotides: TGTGCCAGCAGTGCTGGGGGCTCGTATGGGGCAGATACGCAGTATTTT. This sequence encodes CASSAGGSYGADTQYF. The whole variable domain, filled in from reference TRBV5-8 and TRBJ2-3, reads EAGVTQSPTHLIKTRGQQATLRCSPISGHTSVYWYQQALGLGLQFLLWYDEGEERNRGNFPPRFSGRQFPNYSSELNVNALELEDSALYLCASSAGGSYGADTQYFGPGTRLTVL.